This T cell receptor (beta chain) appears in the sequencing data of a study of T cells in Graves' hyperthyroidism and ophthalmopathy. Amplified regions were TCR beta CDR3 sequences from RNA transcripts. A set of HTBI primers served as the primers for a first-round RT-PCR of the TCR CDR3. TCRdb re-called the multiplex PCR reads through MiXCR, storing one row per CDR3 protein. In the table there are around 380,000 distinct CDR3 sequences, approximately 15% of which are singletons. A remark on this clonotype: One junction end does not reproduce the germline sequence, and a read error may be involved.

Patients were aged 18 to 65, had disease duration under 2 months, and had newly diagnosed hyperthyroidism. The PBMCs studied were ones that came from approximately 9.9 ml fresh peripheral blood. This sequence was found in a man aged 30 to 45 with Graves' hyperthyroidism that later progressed to Graves' ophthalmopathy. The specimen was blood.

CDR3 in DNA: TGTGCCAGCAGCCGTGGACTAGCGGGGTACAATGAGCACTTCTTC. Protein product: CASSRGLAGYNEHFF. The chain has TRBV7-9 and TRBJ2-1; TRBD2 agrees at 12 bases. Germline V gene lookup returns CDR1 SEHNR and CDR2 FQNEAQ (reference sequence). The CDR3 contains 15 residues.